The 25 T cell receptor beta chains given below trace back to one sample, sequenced in a study of control samples from healthy donors and cancer patients. Generated by immunoSEQ multiplex PCR, the TCRdb table keeps only in-frame clones and is missing some. The data contain approximately 140,000 clones, roughly 89% of them singletons. Material for sequencing was blood. These receptors were obtained from a man aged 30 to 39 in good health.

The gene calls are TRBV2 and TRBJ2-1; 8 bases fit TRBD2. V lost 1 base to trimming and J lost 3 bases; unmatched junction nucleotides: 5. CDR1 and CDR2 (germline): SNHLY, FYNNEI. This CDR3 region has 16 residues. CDR3 nucleotide sequence: TGTGCCAGCAGTGAAGTACTAGCGGCACTCTACAATGAGCAGTTCTTC. Translating gives CASSEVLAALYNEQFF.

The J gene is TRBJ2-7, the V gene TRBV6-2 or TRBV6-3; weak D call: TRBD2 (5 bases). This CDR3 is built from 15 residues. Trimming stripped 6 bases from V and 1 base from J, with 16 bases between. From germline, CDR1 is MNHEY and CDR2 SVGEGT. The CDR3 sequence is CASSSLGSSSYEQYF. As DNA, the CDR3 is TGTGCCAGCAGCTCCTTGGGGAGCTCTTCCTACGAGCAGTACTTC.

This sequence joins TRBV15 and TRBJ1-3; D is unclear. Trimming removed 1 base from V and 2 bases from J, with 9 bases in between. The CDR3 extends over 15 amino acids. The V gene's germline CDR1 is LNHNV and CDR2 YYDKDF (reference sequence). The CDR3 loop reads CATSRVPSTGNTIYF. The CDR3 DNA reads as TGTGCCACCAGCAGAGTGCCCTCAACTGGAAACACCATATATTTT.

The chain employs TRBV6-6 and TRBJ2-1; D unresolved. This CDR3 has 12 residues. CDR1 is MNHNY and CDR2 is SVGAGI in the germline V gene (reference sequence). Trimming cost V 0 bases and J 7 bases, with 4 bases left between them. DNA for the CDR3: TGTGCCAGCAGTTACTCGGTTAATGAGCAGTTCTTC. Its protein product is CASSYSVNEQFF.

The gene calls are TRBV9 and TRBJ1-3; unclear D gene. Germline lookup yields CDR1 SGDLS and CDR2 YYNGEE. This CDR3 comprises 15 residues. The V end lost 0 bases, the J end lost 2 bases, and 9 bases lay between the germline ends. The CDR3 DNA reads as TGTGCCAGCAGCGTAGGGGGAGGAACTGGAAACACCATATATTTT. It translates to CASSVGGGTGNTIYF.

This clone was detected only once. This chain uses TRBV9 with TRBJ2-1, with D perhaps matching TRBD1 (5 bases). V was cut by 0 bases and J by 3 bases, with 13 bases left in between. Germline CDR1 reads SGDLS; CDR2 reads YYNGEE. The CDR3 is 16 residues long. The CDR3 DNA follows: TGTGCCAGCAGCGTAGTGGGGCGATCTCTCTACAATGAGCAGTTCTTC. Translation gives CASSVVGRSLYNEQFF.

V gene TRBV12-3 or TRBV12-4 combines with J gene TRBJ1-2, with D tentatively TRBD1 (5 bases). V was clipped by 5 bases and J by 8 bases, with 12 bases between them. This CDR3 contains 12 residues. CDR3 sequence: CASSIQAGGYTF. The CDR3 DNA follows: TGTGCCAGCAGTATACAGGCTGGCGGCTACACCTTC.

This chain uses TRBV29-1 with TRBJ2-5; a possible D gene is TRBD1 (5 bases). The CDR3 runs to 12 residues. V was trimmed by 4 bases and J by 5 bases, leaving 11 bases between them. Germline CDR1 and CDR2: SQVTM and ANQGSEA. The chain's CDR3 is CSVGGSRETQYF. CDR3 DNA: TGCAGCGTTGGGGGCTCTCGGGAGACCCAGTACTTC.

Concerning this clone itself: A junction boundary mismatches the germline segment, possibly from a read error. V usage is TRBV5-6 and J usage is TRBJ2-7; TRBD1 is a possible D gene (5 bases). The CDR3 is made up of 12 amino acids. Germline V gene data show CDR1 as SGHDT and CDR2 as YYEEEE. Here the CDR3 reads CASSLVPQGGDF. The DNA for the CDR3 is TGTGCCAGCAGCTTGGTTCCCCAGGGTGGGGACTTC. Looking up the rest from reference TRBV5-6 and TRBJ2-7 gives the full variable domain: DAGVTQSPTHLIKTRGQQVTLRCSPKSGHDTVSWYQQALGQGPQFIFQYYEEEERQRGNFPDRFSGHQFPNYSSELNVNALLLGDSALYLCASSLVPQGGDFGPGTRLTVT.

The chain employs TRBV28 and TRBJ1-5; no reliable D call. Germline assignment: CDR1 MDHEN and CDR2 SYDVKM. Trimming left V 6 bases short and J 2 bases short, with 5 bases between. The CDR3 sequence is 12 residues long. The CDR3 sequence: CASSWGNQPQHF. The CDR3 DNA reads as TGTGCCAGCAGCTGGGGCAATCAGCCCCAGCATTTT.

The chain employs TRBV3-1 (or the pseudogene TRBV3-2) and TRBJ2-1; possible D gene TRBD2, 6 bases. CDR3 length: 15 residues. CDR1 and CDR2 from the germline V gene are LGHDT and YNNKEL (reference sequence). Between the trimmed V and J ends, which lost 0 bases and 9 bases, there was a span of 15 bases. CDR3 bases: TGTGCCAGCAGCCAAGATAGTACGGGAGTTCGTGAGCAGTTCTTC. This encodes CASSQDSTGVREQFF.

This clone appeared once. The chain recombines TRBV19 with TRBJ2-2, with 10 positions matching TRBD1. This CDR3 comprises 16 residues. CDR1 and CDR2 (germline): LNHDA, SQIVND (reference sequence). Germline trimming cut 6 bases from V and 2 bases from J; bases unmatched to any gene: 6. The CDR3 spells CASSLDRGLNTGELFF. CDR3 nucleotides: TGTGCCAGTAGCCTAGACAGGGGGCTTAACACCGGGGAGCTGTTTTTT.

This clone was recorded only once. The chain has TRBV4-1 and TRBJ2-7; 12 nucleotides match TRBD2. V gave up 0 bases and J gave up 4 bases; unmatched junction bases: 7. Germline lookup yields CDR1 MGHRA and CDR2 YSYEKL. The CDR3 totals 17 residues. The CDR3, as DNA: TGCGCCAGCAGCCAAGATGCAACTAGCGGGAGGTGGTACGAGCAGTACTTC. This gives the protein CASSQDATSGRWYEQYF.

The V call is TRBV6-6, the J call TRBJ1-5, with 7 bases matching TRBD1. The germline V gene encodes CDR1 MNHNY and CDR2 SVGAGI (reference sequence). This CDR3 region has 15 residues. The J segment lost 6 bases and the V segment lost 3 bases, leaving 8 bases of the junction unmatched. This CDR3 reads CASSYIGGISQPQHF. CDR3 nucleotides: TGTGCCAGCAGTTATATAGGGGGCATCAGTCAGCCCCAGCATTTT.

The chain joins TRBV15 to TRBJ1-1; tentatively, D is TRBD1 (5 bases). There are 13 residues in the CDR3. V lost 1 base, J lost 6 bases, and 9 bases lay in between. CDR1 is LNHNV, CDR2 YYDKDF, per germline (reference sequence). The CDR3 DNA reads as TGTGCCACCAGCAGAGTTCAGGGATCTGAAGCTTTCTTT. It encodes CATSRVQGSEAFF.

CDR3 loop: CAIRDIGGSPLHF. CDR3 DNA: TGTGCCATCAGGGATATTGGGGGTTCACCCCTCCACTTT. J is TRBJ1-6 and V is TRBV10-3, with D tentatively TRBD1 (5 bases). The CDR3 length is 13 residues. Trimming stripped 6 bases from V and 9 bases from J, with 12 bases between. Germline CDR1 is ENHRY and CDR2 is SYGVKD.

The rearrangement uses TRBV28 and TRBJ2-3; a possible D gene is TRBD2 (5 bases). V was clipped by 3 bases and J by 0 bases, with 7 bases between them. The CDR3 consists of 14 residues. CDR1 and CDR2 from the germline V gene are MDHEN and SYDVKM. CDR3 sequence (DNA): TGTGCCAGCAGTTTCCGGACTAGCACAGATACGCAGTATTTT. This gives the protein CASSFRTSTDTQYF.

The CDR3, as DNA: TGTGCCAGCAGCCAAGGAAGGCCCTCGAACACTGAAGCTTTCTTT. Translated: CASSQGRPSNTEAFF. The chain employs TRBV14 and TRBJ1-1; D is undetermined. Germline assignment: CDR1 SGHDN and CDR2 FVKESK. Trimming took off 1 base at V and 1 base at J, with 10 bases between the two ends. The CDR3 has 15 amino acids. Variable domain in full (rest from reference TRBV14 and TRBJ1-1): EAGVTQFPSHSVIEKGQTVTLRCDPISGHDNLYWYRRVMGKEIKFLLHFVKESKQDESGMPNNRFLAERTGGTYSTLKVQPAELEDSGVYFCASSQGRPSNTEAFFGQGTRLTVV.

The chain combines TRBV19 with TRBJ2-3, with D tentatively TRBD2 (6 bases). This CDR3 comprises 13 residues. Trimming pared 4 bases from V and 7 bases from J, leaving 12 bases between. The germline V gene encodes CDR1 LNHDA and CDR2 SQIVND (reference sequence). This CDR3 reads CASSTFGSNTQYF. CDR3 nucleotides: TGTGCCAGTAGTACATTCGGGAGTAATACGCAGTATTTT.

V and J are TRBV28 and TRBJ2-1; 7 bases agree with TRBD2. The CDR3 contains 13 residues. The trim removed 5 bases at V and 6 bases at J, leaving 4 bases unmatched. CDR1 and CDR2 from the germline V gene are MDHEN and SYDVKM. The chain's CDR3 is CASSQTSPNEQFF. In nucleotides, the CDR3 is TGTGCCAGCAGTCAGACTAGCCCCAATGAGCAGTTCTTC.

The CDR3 here is CASSVRQSSYNEQFF. In DNA form, the CDR3 reads TGTGCCAGCAGTGTTAGACAAAGCTCCTACAATGAGCAGTTCTTC. The rearrangement joins TRBV2 to TRBJ2-1; D remains unclear. Germline V gene lookup returns CDR1 SNHLY and CDR2 FYNNEI. CDR3 length equals 15 residues. Trimming stripped 4 bases from V and 0 bases from J, with 10 bases between.

The V and J genes are TRBV28 and TRBJ2-2; D perhaps matches TRBD2 (7 bases). Germline-derived CDR1 and CDR2 are MDHEN and SYDVKM. Trimming pared 1 base from V and 7 bases from J, leaving 13 bases between. The CDR3 covers 15 residues. CDR3 in DNA: TGTGCCAGCAGTTTATTCCAGGGGAGGGGCGGGGAGCTGTTTTTT. It is translated as CASSLFQGRGGELFF.

The CDR3 DNA reads as TGTGCCTGGAGTTCGCCTCGTTTGGGGATCGCTGGAAACACCATATATTTT. This gives the protein CAWSSPRLGIAGNTIYF. This chain connects TRBV30 to TRBJ1-3; D is uncertain. The length of the CDR3 is 17 residues. Germline lookup yields CDR1 GTSNPN and CDR2 SVGIG (reference sequence). Trimming stripped 2 bases from V and 2 bases from J, with 19 bases between.

This clone appeared once. This chain connects TRBV5-4 to TRBJ2-5, with D maybe TRBD2 (5 bases). The CDR3 contains 14 residues. V was cut by 4 bases and J by 4 bases, with 14 bases left in between. CDR1 SGHNT and CDR2 YYREEE come from the germline V gene (reference sequence). The CDR3 loop is CASSRGKGGETQYF. In DNA, the CDR3 is TGTGCCAGCAGCCGGGGTAAAGGTGGAGAGACCCAGTACTTC.

The chain is built from TRBV11-1 and TRBJ2-7; TRBD2 is a possible D gene (5 bases). The CDR3 is made up of 15 amino acids. Deletions cut 5 bases from V and 6 bases from J, with 20 bases between. Germline V gene sequence: CDR1 SGHAT, CDR2 FQDESV (reference sequence). Written as DNA, the CDR3 is TGTGCCAGCAGCAAAGCGGACTCGTTTCCCGGCGAGCAGTACTTC. As protein: CASSKADSFPGEQYF.